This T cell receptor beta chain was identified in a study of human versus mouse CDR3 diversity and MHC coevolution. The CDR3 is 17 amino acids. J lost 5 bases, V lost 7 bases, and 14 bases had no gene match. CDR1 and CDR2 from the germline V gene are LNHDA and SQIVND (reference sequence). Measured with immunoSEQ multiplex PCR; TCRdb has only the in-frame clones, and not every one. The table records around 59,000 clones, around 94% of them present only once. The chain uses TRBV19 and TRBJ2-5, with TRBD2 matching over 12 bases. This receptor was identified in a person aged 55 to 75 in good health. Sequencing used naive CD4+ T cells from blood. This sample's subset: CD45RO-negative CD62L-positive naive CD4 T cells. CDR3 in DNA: TGTGCCAGTACCCCGGGCCCACTAGCGGGAGGTTATGAGACCCAGTACTTC. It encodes CASTPGPLAGGYETQYF.